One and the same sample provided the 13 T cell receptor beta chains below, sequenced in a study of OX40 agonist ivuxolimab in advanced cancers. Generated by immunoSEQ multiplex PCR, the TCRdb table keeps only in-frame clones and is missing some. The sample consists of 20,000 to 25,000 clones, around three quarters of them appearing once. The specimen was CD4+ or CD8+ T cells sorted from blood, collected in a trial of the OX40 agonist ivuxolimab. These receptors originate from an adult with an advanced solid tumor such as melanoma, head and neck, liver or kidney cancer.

CDR3 bases: TGTGCCAGCAGCTTAGGTGGGGGCGGCGTTGCGTACACTGAAGCTTTCTTT. Its protein product is CASSLGGGGVAYTEAFF. The chain recombines TRBV7-8 with TRBJ1-1; D perhaps matches TRBD1 (6 bases). The CDR3 has 17 residues. Germline V gene lookup returns CDR1 SGHVS and CDR2 FQNEAQ. The V end lost 1 base, the J end lost 3 bases, and 18 bases lay between the germline ends.

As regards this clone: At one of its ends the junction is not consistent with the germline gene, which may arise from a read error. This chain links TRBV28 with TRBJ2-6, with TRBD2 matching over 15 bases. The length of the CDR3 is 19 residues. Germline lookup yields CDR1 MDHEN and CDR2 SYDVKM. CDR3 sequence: CARSLGLAGGGASGNVLTF. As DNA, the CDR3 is TGTGCCCGCAGCCTGGGACTAGCGGGGGGTGGGGCCTCGGGCAACGTCCTGACTTTC.

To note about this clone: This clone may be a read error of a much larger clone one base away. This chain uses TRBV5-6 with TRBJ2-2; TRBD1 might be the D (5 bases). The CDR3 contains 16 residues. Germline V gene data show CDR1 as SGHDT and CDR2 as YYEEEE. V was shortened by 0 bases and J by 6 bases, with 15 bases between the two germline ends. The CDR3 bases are TGTGCCAGCAGCTTGGGAGATAGAACAGGCGCCGGGGAGCTGTTTTTT. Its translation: CASSLGDRTGAGELFF. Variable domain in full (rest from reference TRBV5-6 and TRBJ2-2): DAGVTQSPTHLIKTRGQQVTLRCSPKSGHDTVSWYQQALGQGPQFIFQYYEEEERQRGNFPDRFSGHQFPNYSSELNVNALLLGDSALYLCASSLGDRTGAGELFFGEGSRLTVL.

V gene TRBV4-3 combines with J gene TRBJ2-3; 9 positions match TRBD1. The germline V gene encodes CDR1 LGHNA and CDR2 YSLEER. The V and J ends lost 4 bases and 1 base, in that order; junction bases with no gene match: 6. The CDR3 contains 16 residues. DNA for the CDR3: TGCGCCAGCAGCCCGGTCCGGGACAGGGGCACAGATACGCAGTATTTT. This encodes CASSPVRDRGTDTQYF.

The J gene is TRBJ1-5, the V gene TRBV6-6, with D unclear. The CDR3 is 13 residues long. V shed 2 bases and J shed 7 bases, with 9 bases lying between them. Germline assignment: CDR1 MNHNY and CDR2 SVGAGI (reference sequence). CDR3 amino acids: CASSYTGGQPQHF. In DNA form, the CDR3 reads TGTGCCAGCAGTTACACGGGAGGGCAGCCCCAGCATTTT.

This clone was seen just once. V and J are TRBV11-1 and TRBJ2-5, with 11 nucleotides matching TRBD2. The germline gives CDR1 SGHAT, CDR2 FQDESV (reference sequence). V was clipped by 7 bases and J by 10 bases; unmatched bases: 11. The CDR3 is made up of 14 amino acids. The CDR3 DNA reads TGTGCCAGCACCAGCCTAGCGGGGGGAGGGAACCAGTACTTC. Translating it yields CASTSLAGGGNQYF.

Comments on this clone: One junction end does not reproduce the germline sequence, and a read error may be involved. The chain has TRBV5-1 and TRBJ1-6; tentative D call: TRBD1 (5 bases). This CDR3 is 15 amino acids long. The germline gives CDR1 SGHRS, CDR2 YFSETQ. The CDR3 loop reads CASSLVQGDNSPLHF. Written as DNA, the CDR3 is TGTGCCAGCAGCTTGGTGCAGGGCGATAATTCACCCCTCCACTTT.

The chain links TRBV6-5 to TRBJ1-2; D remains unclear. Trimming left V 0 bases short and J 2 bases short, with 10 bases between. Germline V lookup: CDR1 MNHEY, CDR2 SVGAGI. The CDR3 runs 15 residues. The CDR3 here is CASSYSGRSNYGYTF. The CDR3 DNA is TGTGCCAGCAGTTACTCAGGCAGGTCCAACTATGGCTACACCTTC.

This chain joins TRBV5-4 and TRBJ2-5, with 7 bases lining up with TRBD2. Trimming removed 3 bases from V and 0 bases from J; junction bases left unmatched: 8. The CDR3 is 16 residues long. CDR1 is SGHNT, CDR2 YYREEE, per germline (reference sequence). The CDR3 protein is CASSSRGGGNQETQYF. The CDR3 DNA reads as TGTGCCAGCAGCTCCCGTGGGGGGGGGAACCAAGAGACCCAGTACTTC.

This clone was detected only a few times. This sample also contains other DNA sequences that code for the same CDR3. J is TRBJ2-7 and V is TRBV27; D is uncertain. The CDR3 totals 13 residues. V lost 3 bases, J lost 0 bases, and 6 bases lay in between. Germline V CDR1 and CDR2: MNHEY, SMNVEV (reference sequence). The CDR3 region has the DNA TGTGCCAGCAGTTTTGCAAGCTCCTACGAGCAGTACTTC. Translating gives CASSFASSYEQYF.

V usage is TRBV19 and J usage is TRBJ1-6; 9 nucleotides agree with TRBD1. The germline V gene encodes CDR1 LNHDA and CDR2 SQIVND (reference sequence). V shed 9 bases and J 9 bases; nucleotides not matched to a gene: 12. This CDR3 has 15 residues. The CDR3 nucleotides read TGTGCCAGCTCAATTTCGGGACAGGGCCTTTCACCCCTCCACTTT. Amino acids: CASSISGQGLSPLHF.

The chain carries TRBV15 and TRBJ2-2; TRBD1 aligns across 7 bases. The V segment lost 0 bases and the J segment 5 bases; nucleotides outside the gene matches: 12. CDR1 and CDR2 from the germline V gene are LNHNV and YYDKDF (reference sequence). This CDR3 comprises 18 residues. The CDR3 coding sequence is TGTGCCACCAGCAGAGATGTCCCCCGACAGGGCGAAACCGGGGAGCTGTTTTTT. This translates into CATSRDVPRQGETGELFF.

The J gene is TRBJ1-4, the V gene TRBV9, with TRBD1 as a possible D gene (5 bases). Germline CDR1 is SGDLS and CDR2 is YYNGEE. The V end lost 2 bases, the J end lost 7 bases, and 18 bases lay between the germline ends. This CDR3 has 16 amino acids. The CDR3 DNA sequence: TGTGCCAGCAGCGTCGGAGGAAGAGGGGTTGGTGAAAAACTGTTTTTT. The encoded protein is CASSVGGRGVGEKLFF.